This T cell receptor beta chain comes out of a study of breast tumors, draining lymph nodes, adjacent tissues. The junction had 2 bases not matched to a gene; V was cut back by 2 bases and J by 3 bases. There are 14 residues in the CDR3. CDR1 is SGHVS and CDR2 is FQNEAQ in the germline V gene. TCRdb independently ran MiXCR on the multiplex PCR reads; one entry per CDR3 protein. The sample consists of about 150,000 distinct CDR3 sequences, approximately 20% of them appearing once. This clonotype showed up many times. The antigen is unknown. Whole-study findings and limits: Tumor TCR diversity was below lymph nodes but above nontumor tissue. The lymph node origin of tumor T cells was framed as consistent with a hypothesis, not demonstrated.

Breast cancer patients provided tissue from their axillary draining lymph nodes. The receptor was derived from a female donor with breast cancer. Some clones in this sample may be carry-over from other donors' samples. The chain employs TRBV7-8 and TRBJ2-7, with 9 bases matching TRBD2. The sequencing input was axillary lymph node tissue. CDR3 region: CASSLWTSDYEQYF. The CDR3 nucleotides read TGTGCCAGCAGCTTATGGACTAGCGACTACGAGCAGTACTTC.